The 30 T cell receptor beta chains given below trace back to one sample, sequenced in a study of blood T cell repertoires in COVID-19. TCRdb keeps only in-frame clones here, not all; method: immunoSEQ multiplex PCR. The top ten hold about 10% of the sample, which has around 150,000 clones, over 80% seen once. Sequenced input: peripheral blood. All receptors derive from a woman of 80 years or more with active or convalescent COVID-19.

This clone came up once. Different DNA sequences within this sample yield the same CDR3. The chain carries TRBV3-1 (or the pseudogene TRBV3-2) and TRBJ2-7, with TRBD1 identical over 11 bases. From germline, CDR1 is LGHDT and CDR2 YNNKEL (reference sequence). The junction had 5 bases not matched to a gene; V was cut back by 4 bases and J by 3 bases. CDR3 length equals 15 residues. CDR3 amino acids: CASSRTGTGGYEQYF. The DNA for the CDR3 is TGTGCCAGCAGCCGCACCGGGACAGGGGGCTACGAGCAGTACTTC.

In DNA, the CDR3 is TGCGCCAGCAGCGGGGACAGGGGGCCAGGTGGAAACACCATATATTTT. The encoded protein is CASSGDRGPGGNTIYF. The chain links TRBV5-1 to TRBJ1-3, with TRBD1 matching over 12 bases. Germline trimming cut 4 bases from V and 3 bases from J; bases unmatched to any gene: 5. This CDR3 is built from 16 residues. Germline V lookup: CDR1 SGHRS, CDR2 YFSETQ.

CDR3: CASSTGTDNSPLHF. As DNA, the CDR3 is TGCGCCAGCAGCACTGGGACAGATAATTCACCCCTCCACTTT. This sequence joins TRBV5-1 and TRBJ1-6; TRBD1 aligns across 7 bases. V shed 4 bases and J 5 bases; nucleotides not matched to a gene: 3. The CDR3 contains 14 residues. The germline CDR1 and CDR2 sequences are SGHRS and YFSETQ.

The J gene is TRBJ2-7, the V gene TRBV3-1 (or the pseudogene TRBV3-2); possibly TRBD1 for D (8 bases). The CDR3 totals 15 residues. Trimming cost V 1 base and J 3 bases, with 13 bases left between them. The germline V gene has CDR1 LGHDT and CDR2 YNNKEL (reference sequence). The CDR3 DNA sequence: TGTGCCAGCAGCCAAGGGACAGGGAGGGTCTACGAGCAGTACTTC. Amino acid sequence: CASSQGTGRVYEQYF.

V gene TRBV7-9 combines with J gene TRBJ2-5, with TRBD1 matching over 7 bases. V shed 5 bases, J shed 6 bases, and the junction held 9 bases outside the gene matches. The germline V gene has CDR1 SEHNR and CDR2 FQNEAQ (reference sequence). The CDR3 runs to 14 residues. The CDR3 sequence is CASSRGQVGQTQYF. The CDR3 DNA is TGTGCCAGCAGCCGAGGACAGGTGGGACAGACCCAGTACTTC.

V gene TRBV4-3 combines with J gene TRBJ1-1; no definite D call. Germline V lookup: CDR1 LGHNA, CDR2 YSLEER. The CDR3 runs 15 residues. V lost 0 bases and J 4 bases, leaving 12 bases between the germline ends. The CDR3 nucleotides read TGCGCCAGCAGCCAAGATTTTGATTCGAGCACTGAAGCTTTCTTT. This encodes CASSQDFDSSTEAFF.

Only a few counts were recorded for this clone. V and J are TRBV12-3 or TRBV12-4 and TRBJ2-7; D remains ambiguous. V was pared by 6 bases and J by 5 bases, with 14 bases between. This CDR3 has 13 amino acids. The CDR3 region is CASRREAVHEQYF. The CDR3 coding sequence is TGTGCCAGCAGAAGAGAGGCAGTACACGAGCAGTACTTC.

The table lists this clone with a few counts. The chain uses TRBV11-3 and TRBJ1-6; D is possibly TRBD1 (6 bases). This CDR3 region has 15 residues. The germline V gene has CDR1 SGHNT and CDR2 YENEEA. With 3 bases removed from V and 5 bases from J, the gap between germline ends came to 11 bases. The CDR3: CASSLSQGNNSPLHF. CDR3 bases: TGTGCCAGCAGCTTGAGTCAGGGGAATAATTCACCCCTCCACTTT.

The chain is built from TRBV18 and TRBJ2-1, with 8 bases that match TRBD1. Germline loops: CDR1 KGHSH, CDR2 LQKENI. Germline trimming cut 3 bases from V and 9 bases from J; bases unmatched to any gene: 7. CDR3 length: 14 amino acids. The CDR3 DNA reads TGTGCCAGCTCACCGGACAGGGTGGGGGGTGAGCAGTTCTTC. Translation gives CASSPDRVGGEQFF.

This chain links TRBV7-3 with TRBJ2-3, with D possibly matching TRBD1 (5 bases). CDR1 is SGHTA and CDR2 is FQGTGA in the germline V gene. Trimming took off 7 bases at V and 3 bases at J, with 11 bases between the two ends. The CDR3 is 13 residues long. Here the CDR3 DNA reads TGTGCCAGCAAAAAACCAGGGACAGATACGCAGTATTTT. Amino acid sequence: CASKKPGTDTQYF.

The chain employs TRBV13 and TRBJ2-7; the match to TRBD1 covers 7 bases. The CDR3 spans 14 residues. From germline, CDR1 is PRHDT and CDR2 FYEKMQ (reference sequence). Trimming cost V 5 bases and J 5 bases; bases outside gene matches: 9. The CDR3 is CASSLRQGIHEQYF. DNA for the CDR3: TGTGCCAGCAGCCTCCGACAGGGTATCCACGAGCAGTACTTC.

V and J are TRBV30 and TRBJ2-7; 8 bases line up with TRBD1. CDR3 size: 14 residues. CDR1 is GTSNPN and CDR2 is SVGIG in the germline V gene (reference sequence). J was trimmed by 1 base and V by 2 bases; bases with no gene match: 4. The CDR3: CAWSITGGSYEQYF. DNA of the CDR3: TGTGCCTGGAGTATTACAGGGGGTTCCTACGAGCAGTACTTC.

CDR3 in DNA: TGTGCCAGTTCCCACCGGACAACCGCGGATTATGGCTACACCTTC. Encoded protein: CASSHRTTADYGYTF. The chain uses TRBV19 and TRBJ1-2; a weak D match, TRBD1 (5 bases). Deletions cut 8 bases from V and 5 bases from J, with 21 bases between. The CDR3 has 15 residues. The germline V gene has CDR1 LNHDA and CDR2 SQIVND (reference sequence).

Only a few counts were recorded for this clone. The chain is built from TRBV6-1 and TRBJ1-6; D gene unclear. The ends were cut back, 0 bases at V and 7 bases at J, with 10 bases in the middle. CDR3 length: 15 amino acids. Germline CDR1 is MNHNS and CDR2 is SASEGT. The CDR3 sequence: CASSEAALTNSPLHF. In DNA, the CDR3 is TGTGCCAGCAGTGAAGCAGCTTTAACCAATTCACCCCTCCACTTT.

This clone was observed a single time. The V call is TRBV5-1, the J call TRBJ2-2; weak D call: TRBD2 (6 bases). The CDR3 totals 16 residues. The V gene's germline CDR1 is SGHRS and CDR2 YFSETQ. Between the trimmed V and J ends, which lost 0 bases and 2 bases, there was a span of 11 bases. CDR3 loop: CASSLVAVVNTGELFF. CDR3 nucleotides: TGCGCCAGCAGCTTGGTAGCGGTGGTAAACACCGGGGAGCTGTTTTTT. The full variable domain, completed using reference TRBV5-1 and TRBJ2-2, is KAGVTQTPRYLIKTRGQQVTLSCSPISGHRSVSWYQQTPGQGLQFLFEYFSETQRNKGNFPGRFSGRQFSNSRSEMNVSTLELGDSALYLCASSLVAVVNTGELFFGEGSRLTVL.

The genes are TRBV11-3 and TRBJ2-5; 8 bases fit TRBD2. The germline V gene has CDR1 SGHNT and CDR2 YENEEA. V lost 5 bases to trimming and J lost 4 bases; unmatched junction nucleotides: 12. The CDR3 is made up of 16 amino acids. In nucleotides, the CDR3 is TGTGCCAGCAGCCACGGGGCTAGCGGGTCGATAGAGACCCAGTACTTC. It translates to CASSHGASGSIETQYF.

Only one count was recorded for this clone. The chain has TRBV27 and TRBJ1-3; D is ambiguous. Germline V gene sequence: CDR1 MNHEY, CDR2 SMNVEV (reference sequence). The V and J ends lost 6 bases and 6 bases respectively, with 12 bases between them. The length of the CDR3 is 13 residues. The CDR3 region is CASRDAGENTIYF. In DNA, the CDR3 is TGTGCCAGCAGGGACGCCGGGGAAAACACCATATATTTT.

As DNA, the CDR3 is TGTGCCAGCAGCTTAGCGTCCCCAGGGGGTTTTATGAACACTGAAGCTTTCTTT. Translation gives CASSLASPGGFMNTEAFF. The V call is TRBV11-3, the J call TRBJ1-1; 7 bases agree with TRBD1. CDR1 and CDR2 from the germline V gene are SGHNT and YENEEA. V dropped 1 base and J dropped 0; count of bases not matched to a gene: 11. This CDR3 spans 18 amino acids.

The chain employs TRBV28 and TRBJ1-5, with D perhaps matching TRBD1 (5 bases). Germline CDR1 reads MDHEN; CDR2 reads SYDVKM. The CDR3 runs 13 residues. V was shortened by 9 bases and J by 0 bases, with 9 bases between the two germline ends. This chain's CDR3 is CASHRNSNQPQHF. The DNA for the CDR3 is TGTGCCAGTCACAGGAATAGCAATCAGCCCCAGCATTTT.

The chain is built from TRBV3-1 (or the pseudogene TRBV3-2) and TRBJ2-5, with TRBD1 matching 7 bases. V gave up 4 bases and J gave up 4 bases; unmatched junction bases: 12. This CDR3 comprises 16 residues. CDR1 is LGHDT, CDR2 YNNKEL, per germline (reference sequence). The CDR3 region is CASSPNPTGQGETQYF. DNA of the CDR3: TGTGCCAGCAGCCCTAACCCGACAGGGCAGGGAGAGACCCAGTACTTC.

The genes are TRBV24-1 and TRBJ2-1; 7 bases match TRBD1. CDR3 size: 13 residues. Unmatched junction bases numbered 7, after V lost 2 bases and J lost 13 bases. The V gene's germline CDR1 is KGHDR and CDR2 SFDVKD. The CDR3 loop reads CATSDSPGQDQFF. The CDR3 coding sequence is TGTGCCACCAGTGATTCCCCCGGACAGGATCAGTTCTTC.

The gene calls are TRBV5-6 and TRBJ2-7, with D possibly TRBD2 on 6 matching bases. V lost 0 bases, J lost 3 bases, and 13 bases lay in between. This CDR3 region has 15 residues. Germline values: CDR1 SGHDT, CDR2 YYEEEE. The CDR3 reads CASSLVGTSSYEQYF. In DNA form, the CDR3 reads TGTGCCAGCAGCTTGGTAGGTACTAGCAGCTACGAGCAGTACTTC.

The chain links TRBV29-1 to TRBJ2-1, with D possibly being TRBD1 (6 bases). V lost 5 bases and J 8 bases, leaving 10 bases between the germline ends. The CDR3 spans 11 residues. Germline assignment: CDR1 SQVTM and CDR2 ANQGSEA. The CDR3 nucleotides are TGCAGCGTTCCTTCAGGGGATGAGCAGTTCTTC. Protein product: CSVPSGDEQFF.

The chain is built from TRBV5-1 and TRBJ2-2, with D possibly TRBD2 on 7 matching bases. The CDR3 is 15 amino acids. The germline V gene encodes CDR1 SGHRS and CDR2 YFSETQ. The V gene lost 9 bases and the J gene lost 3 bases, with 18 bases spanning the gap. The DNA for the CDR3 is TGCGCCACCTCCTATCAAGGGGGGGACACCGGGGAGCTGTTTTTT. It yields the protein CATSYQGGDTGELFF.

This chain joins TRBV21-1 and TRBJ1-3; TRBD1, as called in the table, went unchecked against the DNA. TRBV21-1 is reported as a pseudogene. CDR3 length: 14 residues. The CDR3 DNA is TGTGCCAGCAGAGCCGACAGGACTGGAAACACCATATATTTT. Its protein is CASRADRTGNTIYF.

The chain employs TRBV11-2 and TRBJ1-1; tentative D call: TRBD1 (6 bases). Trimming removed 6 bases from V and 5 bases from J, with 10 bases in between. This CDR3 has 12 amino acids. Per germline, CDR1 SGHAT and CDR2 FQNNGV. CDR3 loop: CASRPGETEAFF. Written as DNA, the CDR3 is TGTGCCAGCAGGCCAGGGGAAACTGAAGCTTTCTTT.

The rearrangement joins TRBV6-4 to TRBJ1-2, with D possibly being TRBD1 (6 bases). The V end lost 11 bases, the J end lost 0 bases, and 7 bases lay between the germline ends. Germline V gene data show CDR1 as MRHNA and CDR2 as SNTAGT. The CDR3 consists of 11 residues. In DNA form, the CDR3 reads TGTGCCGGGGACACTAACTATGGCTACACCTTC. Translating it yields CAGDTNYGYTF.

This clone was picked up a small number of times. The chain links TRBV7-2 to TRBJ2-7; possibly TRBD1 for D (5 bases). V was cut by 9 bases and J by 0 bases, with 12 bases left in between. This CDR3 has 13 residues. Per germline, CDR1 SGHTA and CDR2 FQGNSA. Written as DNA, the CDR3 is TGTGCCAGTAGGCAGGGCAACTCCTACGAGCAGTACTTC. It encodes CASRQGNSYEQYF.

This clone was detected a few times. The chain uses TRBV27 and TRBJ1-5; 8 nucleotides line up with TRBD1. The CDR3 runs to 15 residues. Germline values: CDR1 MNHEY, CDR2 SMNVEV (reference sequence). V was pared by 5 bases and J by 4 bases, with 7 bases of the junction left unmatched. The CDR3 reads CASSQPRDRNQPQHF. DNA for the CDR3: TGTGCCAGCAGTCAACCCCGGGACAGGAATCAGCCCCAGCATTTT.

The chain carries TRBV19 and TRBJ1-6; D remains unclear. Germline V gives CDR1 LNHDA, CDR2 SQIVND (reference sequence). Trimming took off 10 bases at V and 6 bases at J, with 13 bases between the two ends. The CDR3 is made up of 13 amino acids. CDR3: CATGDKFNSPLHF. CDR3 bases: TGTGCCACTGGAGATAAATTTAATTCACCCCTCCACTTT.